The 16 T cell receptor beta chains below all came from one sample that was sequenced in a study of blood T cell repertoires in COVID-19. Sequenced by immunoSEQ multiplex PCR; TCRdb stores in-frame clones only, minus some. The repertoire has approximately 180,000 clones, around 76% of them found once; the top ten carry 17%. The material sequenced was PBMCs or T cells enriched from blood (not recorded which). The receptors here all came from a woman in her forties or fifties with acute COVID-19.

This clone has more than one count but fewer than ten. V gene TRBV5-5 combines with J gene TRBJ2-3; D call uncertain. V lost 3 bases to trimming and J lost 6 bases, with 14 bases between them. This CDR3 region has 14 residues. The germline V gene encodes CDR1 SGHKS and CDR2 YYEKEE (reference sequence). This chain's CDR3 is CASSSHARSDTQYF. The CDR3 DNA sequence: TGTGCCAGCAGCTCCCACGCGCGCTCGGATACGCAGTATTTT.

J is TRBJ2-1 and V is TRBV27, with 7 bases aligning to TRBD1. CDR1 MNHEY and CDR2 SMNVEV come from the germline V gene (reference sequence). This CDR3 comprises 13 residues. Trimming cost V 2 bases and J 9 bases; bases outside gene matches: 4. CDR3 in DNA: TGTGCCAGCAGTTTAGACACAGGGGTTGAGCAGTTCTTC. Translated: CASSLDTGVEQFF.

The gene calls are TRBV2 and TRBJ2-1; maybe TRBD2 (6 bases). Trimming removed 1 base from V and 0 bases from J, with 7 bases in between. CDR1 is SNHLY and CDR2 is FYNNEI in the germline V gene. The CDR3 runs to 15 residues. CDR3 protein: CASSEDGSSYNEQFF. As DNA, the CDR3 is TGTGCCAGCAGTGAAGACGGGAGCTCCTACAATGAGCAGTTCTTC.

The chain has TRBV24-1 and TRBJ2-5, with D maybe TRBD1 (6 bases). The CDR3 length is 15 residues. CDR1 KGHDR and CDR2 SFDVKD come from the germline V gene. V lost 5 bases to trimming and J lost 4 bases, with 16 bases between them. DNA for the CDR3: TGTGCCACCAGTGGGGGAACAGGGTACCTAGAGACCCAGTACTTC. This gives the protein CATSGGTGYLETQYF.

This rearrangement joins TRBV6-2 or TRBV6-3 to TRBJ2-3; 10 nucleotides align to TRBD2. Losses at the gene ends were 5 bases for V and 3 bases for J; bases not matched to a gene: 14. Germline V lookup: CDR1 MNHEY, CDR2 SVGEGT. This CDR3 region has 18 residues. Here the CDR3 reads CASSQRGGLAELTDTQYF. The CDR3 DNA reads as TGTGCCAGCAGTCAACGGGGAGGACTAGCGGAGTTGACAGATACGCAGTATTTT.

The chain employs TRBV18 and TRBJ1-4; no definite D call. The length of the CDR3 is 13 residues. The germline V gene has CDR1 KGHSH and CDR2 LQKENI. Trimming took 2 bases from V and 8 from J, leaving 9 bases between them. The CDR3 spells CASSPREEEKLFF. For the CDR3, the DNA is TGTGCCAGCTCACCAAGGGAGGAGGAAAAACTGTTTTTT.

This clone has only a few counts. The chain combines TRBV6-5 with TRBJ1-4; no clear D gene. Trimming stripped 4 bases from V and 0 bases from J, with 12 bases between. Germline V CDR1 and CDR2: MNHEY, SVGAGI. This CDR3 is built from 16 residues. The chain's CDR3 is CASSLARGATNEKLFF. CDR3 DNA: TGTGCCAGCAGTTTAGCAAGAGGAGCAACTAATGAAAAACTGTTTTTT.

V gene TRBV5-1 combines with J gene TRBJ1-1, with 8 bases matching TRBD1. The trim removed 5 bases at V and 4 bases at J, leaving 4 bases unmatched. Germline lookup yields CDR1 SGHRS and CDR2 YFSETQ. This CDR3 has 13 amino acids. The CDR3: CASRPTGATEAFF. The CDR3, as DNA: TGCGCCAGCAGGCCGACAGGGGCCACTGAAGCTTTCTTT. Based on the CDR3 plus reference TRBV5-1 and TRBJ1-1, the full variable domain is KAGVTQTPRYLIKTRGQQVTLSCSPISGHRSVSWYQQTPGQGLQFLFEYFSETQRNKGNFPGRFSGRQFSNSRSEMNVSTLELGDSALYLCASRPTGATEAFFGQGTRLTVV.

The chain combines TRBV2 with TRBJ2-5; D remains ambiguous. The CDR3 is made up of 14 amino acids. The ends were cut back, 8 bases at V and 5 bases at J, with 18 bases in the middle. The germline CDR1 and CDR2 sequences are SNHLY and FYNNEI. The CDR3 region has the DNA TGTGCCAGCGGCAAGCCTCTCGCTAGGGAGACCCAGTACTTC. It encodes CASGKPLARETQYF.

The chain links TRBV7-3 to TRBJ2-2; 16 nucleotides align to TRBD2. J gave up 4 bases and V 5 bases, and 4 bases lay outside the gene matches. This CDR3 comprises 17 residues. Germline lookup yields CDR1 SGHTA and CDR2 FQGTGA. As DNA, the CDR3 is TGTGCCAGCAGCCGGGGACTAGCGGGGGGGCCCACCGGGGAGCTGTTTTTT. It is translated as CASSRGLAGGPTGELFF.

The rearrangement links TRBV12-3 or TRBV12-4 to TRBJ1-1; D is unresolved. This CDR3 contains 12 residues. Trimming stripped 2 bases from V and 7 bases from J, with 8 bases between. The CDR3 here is CASSLFPSEAFF. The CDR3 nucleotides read TGTGCCAGCAGTTTATTCCCCAGTGAAGCTTTCTTT.

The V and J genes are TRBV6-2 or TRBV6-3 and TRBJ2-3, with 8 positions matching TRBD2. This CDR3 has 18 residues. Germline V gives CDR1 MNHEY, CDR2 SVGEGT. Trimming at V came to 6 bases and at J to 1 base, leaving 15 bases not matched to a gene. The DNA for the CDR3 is TGTGCCAGCAGCCGTACTAGCGGCGTTGTAGGGGGCACAGATACGCAGTATTTT. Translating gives CASSRTSGVVGGTDTQYF.

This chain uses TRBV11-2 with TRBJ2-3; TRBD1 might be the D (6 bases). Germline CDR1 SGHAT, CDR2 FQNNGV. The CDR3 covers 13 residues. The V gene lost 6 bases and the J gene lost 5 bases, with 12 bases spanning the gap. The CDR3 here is CASRGTSGDTQYF. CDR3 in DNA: TGTGCCAGCAGGGGGACATCTGGAGATACGCAGTATTTT.

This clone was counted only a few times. The CDR3: CASSSTIRGPYEKLFF. For the CDR3, the DNA is TGTGCCAGCAGCTCGACAATCAGGGGGCCCTATGAAAAACTGTTTTTT. The rearrangement links TRBV3-1 (or the pseudogene TRBV3-2) to TRBJ1-4, with TRBD1 matching 8 bases. The J segment lost 6 bases and the V segment lost 5 bases, leaving 11 bases of the junction unmatched. The germline gives CDR1 LGHDT, CDR2 YNNKEL (reference sequence). CDR3 length: 16 residues.

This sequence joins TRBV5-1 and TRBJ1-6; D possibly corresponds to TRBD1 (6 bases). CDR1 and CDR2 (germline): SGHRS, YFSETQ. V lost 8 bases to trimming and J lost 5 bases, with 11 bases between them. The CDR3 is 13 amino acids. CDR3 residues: CASGQQNNSPLHF. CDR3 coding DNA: TGCGCCAGTGGACAGCAAAATAATTCACCCCTCCACTTT.

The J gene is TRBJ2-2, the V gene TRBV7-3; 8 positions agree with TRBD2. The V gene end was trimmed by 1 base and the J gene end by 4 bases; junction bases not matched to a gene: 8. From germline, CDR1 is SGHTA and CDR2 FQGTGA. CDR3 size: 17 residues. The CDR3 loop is CASSLKGLAGGTGELFF. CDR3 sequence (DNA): TGTGCCAGCAGCTTAAAGGGGCTAGCGGGCGGCACCGGGGAGCTGTTTTTT.